These 22 T cell receptor beta chains share one sample of origin, sequenced in a study of CD39 and CD103 CD8 tumor-infiltrating T cells. Profiled with immunoSEQ multiplex PCR; TCRdb holds only in-frame clones, not every one. Seen here are fewer than 2,000 clones, about 60% observed once, and the top ten hold around 23%. The sample consisted of CD39- CD103+ CD8+ T cells sorted from the tumor. Subset noted: CD103+CD39- single-positive CD45RA- CD8 T cells. These receptors all stem from a human donor with head and neck squamous cell carcinoma.

V is TRBV7-2 and J is TRBJ2-3; 8 bases are shared with TRBD2. Germline V gene lookup returns CDR1 SGHTA and CDR2 FQGNSA. The CDR3 extends over 17 amino acids. J gave up 2 bases and V 0 bases, and 7 bases lay outside the gene matches. CDR3 loop: CASSLAASGPLTDTQYF. The CDR3 region has the DNA TGTGCCAGCAGCTTAGCCGCTAGCGGGCCCCTCACAGATACGCAGTATTTT.

This clone is large within its sample. The chain joins TRBV7-3 to TRBJ2-3; 10 bases are a match to TRBD2. CDR1 is SGHTA, CDR2 FQGTGA, per germline. The CDR3 sequence is 15 residues long. With 5 bases clipped from V and 1 base from J, the junction kept 3 bases outside the gene matches. The CDR3 protein is CASSPAGGGTDTQYF. Written as DNA, the CDR3 is TGTGCCAGCAGCCCAGCGGGGGGGGGCACAGATACGCAGTATTTT.

V gene TRBV5-1 combines with J gene TRBJ2-3; D remains ambiguous. V was clipped by 4 bases and J by 0 bases, with 9 bases between them. Germline V CDR1 and CDR2: SGHRS, YFSETQ. This CDR3 is 14 amino acids long. The CDR3 DNA reads TGCGCCAGCAGCGCCTATGGAAGCACAGATACGCAGTATTTT. Translated: CASSAYGSTDTQYF.

By share, this clone ranks as large. The chain couples TRBV7-9 to TRBJ1-2, with D possibly TRBD1 on 5 matching bases. Germline V gene sequence: CDR1 SEHNR, CDR2 FQNEAQ (reference sequence). V lost 3 bases, J lost 6 bases, and 14 bases lay in between. The CDR3 has 14 amino acids. The CDR3 spells CASSFKFRQHGYTF. As DNA, the CDR3 is TGTGCCAGCAGCTTTAAGTTTCGACAGCATGGCTACACCTTC.

The gene calls are TRBV7-6 and TRBJ1-2; maybe TRBD1 (5 bases). V gave up 0 bases and J gave up 8 bases, with 10 bases separating them. CDR1 SGHVS and CDR2 FNYEAQ come from the germline V gene. CDR3 size: 13 residues. In DNA form, the CDR3 reads TGTGCCAGCAGCTTAGCGGCAGGGAACGGCTACACCTTC. Translated, it gives CASSLAAGNGYTF.

This clone is deemed large. V is TRBV4-1 and J is TRBJ2-7; D remains ambiguous. With 1 base removed from V and 2 bases from J, the gap between germline ends came to 12 bases. The CDR3 sequence is 15 residues long. Germline CDR1 and CDR2: MGHRA and YSYEKL. The CDR3 region is CASSQVYASAYEQYF. DNA of the CDR3: TGCGCCAGCAGCCAAGTATACGCCTCAGCCTACGAGCAGTACTTC.

V usage is TRBV4-3 and J usage is TRBJ2-7; the D gene is possibly TRBD1 (6 bases). The CDR3 spans 16 residues. The V and J ends lost 0 bases and 1 base respectively, with 13 bases between them. The germline V gene has CDR1 LGHNA and CDR2 YSLEER. DNA for the CDR3: TGCGCCAGCAGCCAAGAGGGGGCCCTGCCTTCCTACGAGCAGTACTTC. Amino acids: CASSQEGALPSYEQYF.

The genes are TRBV21-1 and TRBJ2-2; TRBD2, the table's D call, lacks a check against the DNA. TRBV21-1 is tagged as a pseudogene. The CDR3 is 20 amino acids. The CDR3, as DNA: TGTGCCAGCAGCAAAAACCCCCCGAGGGAGTTGAGGCACCCTACCGGGGAGCTGTTTTTT. Encoded protein: CASSKNPPRELRHPTGELFF.

The rearrangement links TRBV9 to TRBJ1-2; the match to TRBD1 covers 7 bases. Germline lookup yields CDR1 SGDLS and CDR2 YYNGEE. The trim removed 3 bases at V and 0 bases at J, leaving 11 bases unmatched. The CDR3 runs to 17 residues. The CDR3 spells CASSAYSGTATNYGYTF. The CDR3, as DNA: TGTGCCAGCAGCGCTTATTCCGGGACAGCAACTAACTATGGCTACACCTTC.

In its sample, this clone is large. CDR3 sequence: CAWTTGVSYEQYF. The CDR3 DNA follows: TGTGCCTGGACGACGGGGGTGTCCTACGAGCAGTACTTC. The chain has TRBV30 and TRBJ2-7; a possible D gene is TRBD2 (6 bases). The CDR3 is 13 amino acids. The V end lost 4 bases, the J end lost 1 base, and 11 bases lay between the germline ends. Germline values: CDR1 GTSNPN, CDR2 SVGIG (reference sequence).

This clone was observed once. The chain has TRBV7-8 and TRBJ1-2; D gene uncertain. The CDR3 is 13 residues long. Germline V lookup: CDR1 SGHVS, CDR2 FQNEAQ. The V gene lost 0 bases and the J gene lost 8 bases, with 10 bases spanning the gap. The CDR3 nucleotides are TGTGCCAGCAGCTTAGCGCCCAGCGGGGGCTACACCTTC. Protein sequence: CASSLAPSGGYTF. The full variable domain, completed using reference TRBV7-8 and TRBJ1-2, is GAGVSQSPRYKVAKRGQDVALRCDPISGHVSLFWYQQALGQGPEFLTYFQNEAQLDKSGLPSDRFFAERPEGSVSTLKIQRTQQEDSAVYLCASSLAPSGGYTFGSGTRLTVV.

This sequence joins TRBV7-2 and TRBJ2-7; the D is unclear. Germline V gene data show CDR1 as SGHTA and CDR2 as FQGNSA. The CDR3 has 15 residues. Trimming removed 7 bases at V and 0 bases at J, with 16 bases between. The CDR3 loop reads CASTPSRASSYEQYF. CDR3 nucleotide sequence: TGTGCCAGCACCCCGTCCCGGGCGAGCTCCTACGAGCAGTACTTC.

V usage is TRBV4-3 and J usage is TRBJ2-7, with TRBD2 matching 7 bases. There are 16 residues in the CDR3. The ends lost 0 bases at V and 4 bases at J; junction bases unmatched: 9. The germline V gene has CDR1 LGHNA and CDR2 YSLEER. The CDR3 reads CASSQDLAGGTYEQYF. CDR3 nucleotide sequence: TGCGCCAGCAGCCAAGATCTTGCCGGGGGGACGTACGAGCAGTACTTC.

This clone turned up a few times. This chain links TRBV13 with TRBJ2-7; weak D call: TRBD2 (6 bases). The CDR3 loop spans 14 amino acids. Germline-derived CDR1 and CDR2 are PRHDT and FYEKMQ (reference sequence). V lost 4 bases and J 4 bases, leaving 14 bases between the germline ends. CDR3 region: CASSWTNYAYEQYF. In nucleotides, the CDR3 is TGTGCCAGCAGCTGGACTAACTATGCGTACGAGCAGTACTTC.

The chain links TRBV27 to TRBJ2-1; TRBD2 is a possible D gene (6 bases). Germline V gene sequence: CDR1 MNHEY, CDR2 SMNVEV (reference sequence). The V end lost 0 bases, the J end lost 13 bases, and 10 bases lay between the germline ends. CDR3 length equals 12 residues. The CDR3 here is CASSLSRGNQFF. The CDR3 DNA is TGTGCCAGCAGTTTATCTCGGGGGAACCAGTTCTTC.

The V gene is TRBV4-3, the J gene TRBJ1-5, with D unclear. CDR1 is LGHNA and CDR2 is YSLEER in the germline V gene. The germline V and J ends were trimmed by 0 bases and 6 bases, with 12 bases remaining between them. The CDR3 has 15 amino acids. The CDR3 coding sequence is TGCGCCAGCAGCCAAGACGGGAGCGACGGTCAGCCCCAGCATTTT. This gives the protein CASSQDGSDGQPQHF.

The CDR3 protein is CAWSLGASYNEQFF. The CDR3 DNA follows: TGTGCCTGGAGTCTAGGGGCATCCTACAATGAGCAGTTCTTC. This sequence joins TRBV30 and TRBJ2-1, with TRBD1 as a possible D gene (5 bases). Germline CDR1 reads GTSNPN; CDR2 reads SVGIG (reference sequence). The V gene lost 2 bases and the J gene lost 1 base, with 9 bases spanning the gap. The CDR3 covers 14 residues. Drawing the rest from reference TRBV30 and TRBJ2-1, the complete variable domain is SQTIHQWPATLVQPVGSPLSLECTVEGTSNPNLYWYRQAAGRGLQLLFYSVGIGQISSEVPQNLSASRPQDRQFILSSKKLLLSDSGFYLCAWSLGASYNEQFFGPGTRLTVL.

The chain recombines TRBV4-3 with TRBJ2-1; 9 bases map to TRBD1. Germline CDR1 is LGHNA and CDR2 is YSLEER. V was pared by 2 bases and J by 6 bases, with 5 bases of the junction left unmatched. This CDR3 is built from 15 residues. The CDR3 DNA reads TGCGCCAGCAGCCAAACAGGGGGCAGGGTCAATGAGCAGTTCTTC. Translation: CASSQTGGRVNEQFF.

The genes are TRBV11-2 and TRBJ1-2; D may be TRBD1 (5 bases). Germline V gene data show CDR1 as SGHAT and CDR2 as FQNNGV. Trimming took off 1 base at V and 2 bases at J, with 23 bases between the two ends. The CDR3 totals 19 residues. The CDR3 region is CASSLVGAGRFGLNYGYTF. CDR3 DNA sequence: TGTGCCAGCAGCTTAGTTGGGGCAGGGAGATTCGGGTTAAACTATGGCTACACCTTC.

V is TRBV7-2 and J is TRBJ2-3; D not resolved. The CDR3 is 12 residues long. Looked up from germline, CDR1 is SGHTA and CDR2 is FQGNSA. V was shortened by 1 base and J by 4 bases, with 3 bases between the two germline ends. CDR3 DNA: TGTGCCAGCAGCTTAGTGTCAGATACGCAGTATTTT. Translating gives CASSLVSDTQYF. The full variable domain, completed using reference TRBV7-2 and TRBJ2-3, is GAGVSQSPSNKVTEKGKDVELRCDPISGHTALYWYRQSLGQGLEFLIYFQGNSAPDKSGLPSDRFSAERTGGSVSTLTIQRTQQEDSAVYLCASSLVSDTQYFGPGTRLTVL.

The chain has TRBV30 and TRBJ1-2; D gene unclear. The CDR3 sequence is 14 residues long. Per germline, CDR1 GTSNPN and CDR2 SVGIG (reference sequence). V shed 0 bases and J shed 4 bases, with 12 bases lying between them. In DNA form, the CDR3 reads TGTGCCTGGAGTGTATTAGAGCCCCTCTATGGCTACACCTTC. Translation: CAWSVLEPLYGYTF.

Written as DNA, the CDR3 is TGTGCCAGCACTATGGACGGGGGCTACGAGCAGTACTTC. Translation gives CASTMDGGYEQYF. The rearrangement joins TRBV28 to TRBJ2-7, with a tentative D call TRBD2 (6 bases). Per germline, CDR1 MDHEN and CDR2 SYDVKM. V shed 7 bases and J shed 3 bases, with 13 bases lying between them. The CDR3 contains 13 residues.